This T cell receptor (beta chain) is drawn from a study of T cells after yellow fever vaccination. The authors made TCR cDNA by 5'RACE template switching, adding a universal primer site and UMIs. TCRdb re-analysed the 5' RACE reads in MiXCR, keeping a single row per CDR3 protein. Of about 350,000 distinct CDR3 sequences in the sample, approximately 8% are singletons; the top ten hold about 16%. The length of the CDR3 is 15 residues. Germline V gene sequence: CDR1 MGHDK, CDR2 SYGVNS. The V and J ends lost 4 bases and 4 bases respectively, with 11 bases between them. Details on this clonotype: What it binds is not known.

Study-level points and caveats: The CD4 and CD8 compartments had a small share of their clonotypes in common. Repertoires sorted by FACS could include abundant clonotypes that are contaminants from the bulk population. Primary-vaccination clones mostly resurfaced post-booster (96% CD4, about 87% CD8).

V is TRBV25-1 and J is TRBJ2-6, with a tentative D call TRBD1 (6 bases). This TCR was sampled from a man aged 18-30 years who received the YFV17D yellow fever vaccine. This sample comprised PBMCs, obtained more than 40 days after the first yellow fever vaccination. The CDR3 DNA follows: TGTGCCAGCAGTGCAGGGGAGAACGGGGCCAACGTCCTGACTTTC. Translation: CASSAGENGANVLTF.